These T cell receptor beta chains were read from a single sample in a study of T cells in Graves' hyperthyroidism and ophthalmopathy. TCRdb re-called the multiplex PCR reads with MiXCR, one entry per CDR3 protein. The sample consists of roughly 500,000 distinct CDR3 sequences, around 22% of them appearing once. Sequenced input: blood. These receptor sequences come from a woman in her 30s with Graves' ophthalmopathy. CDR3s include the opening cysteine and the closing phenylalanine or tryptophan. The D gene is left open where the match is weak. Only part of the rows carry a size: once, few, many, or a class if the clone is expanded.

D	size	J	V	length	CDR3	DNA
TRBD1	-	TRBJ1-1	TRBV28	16	CASSLGNNRGGTEAFF	TGTGCCAGCAGTTTAGGCAACAACAGGGGAGGCACTGAAGCTTTCTTT
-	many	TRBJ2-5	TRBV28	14	CASSSGAEGETQYF	TGTGCCAGCAGTTCGGGGGCTGAGGGAGAGACCCAGTACTTC
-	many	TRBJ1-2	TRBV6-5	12	CASTGTSYGYTF	TGTGCCAGCACCGGGACATCCTATGGCTACACCTTC
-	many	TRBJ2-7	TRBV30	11	CAWRRFYEQYF	TGTGCCTGGAGACGATTCTACGAGCAGTACTTC
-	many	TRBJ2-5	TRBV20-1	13	CSVTGAGGETQYF	TGCAGTGTGACAGGAGCCGGGGGAGAGACCCAGTACTTC
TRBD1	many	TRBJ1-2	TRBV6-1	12	CASSATGVGYTF	TGTGCCAGCAGTGCCACAGGGGTTGGCTACACCTTC
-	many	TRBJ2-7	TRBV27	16	CASSAFLSTTAYEQYF	TGTGCCAGCAGTGCTTTTCTCTCGACGACCGCCTACGAGCAGTACTTC
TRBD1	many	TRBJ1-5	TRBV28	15	CASSSPQGSNQPQHF	TGTGCCAGCAGTAGTCCACAGGGGAGCAATCAGCCCCAGCATTTT
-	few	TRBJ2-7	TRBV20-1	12	CSAGSDYYEQYF	TGCAGTGCAGGGTCTGATTACTACGAGCAGTACTTC
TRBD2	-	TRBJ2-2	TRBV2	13	CASRAGETGELFF	TGTGCCAGCCGTGCGGGAGAGACCGGGGAGCTGTTTTTT
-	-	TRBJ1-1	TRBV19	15	CASSWTSGGFTEAFF	TGTGCCAGTAGTTGGACATCGGGGGGTTTCACTGAAGCTTTCTTT
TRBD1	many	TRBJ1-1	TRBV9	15	CASSAGQGLNTEAFF	TGTGCCAGCAGCGCCGGACAGGGTCTGAACACTGAAGCTTTCTTT
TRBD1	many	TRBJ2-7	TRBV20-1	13	CSAPDRVVGEQYF	TGCAGCGCCCCAGACAGGGTCGTGGGGGAGCAGTACTTC
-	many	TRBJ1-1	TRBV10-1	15	CASSGLVTANTEAFF	TGCGCCAGCAGTGGGCTTGTGACAGCGAACACTGAAGCTTTCTTT
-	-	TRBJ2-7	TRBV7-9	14	CASSFGKGRYEQYF	TGTGCCAGCAGTTTCGGGAAGGGCCGGTACGAGCAGTACTTC
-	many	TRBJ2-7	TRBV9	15	CASSALPAGWYEQYF	TGTGCCAGCAGCGCCCTCCCGGCAGGGTGGTACGAGCAGTACTTC
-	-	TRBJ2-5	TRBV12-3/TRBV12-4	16	CASSFVRALKQETQYF	TGTGCCAGCAGTTTCGTTAGGGCCCTAAAACAAGAGACCCAGTACTTC
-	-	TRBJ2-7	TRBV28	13	CASSFDPADEQYF	TGTGCCAGCAGTTTCGACCCGGCAGACGAGCAGTACTTC
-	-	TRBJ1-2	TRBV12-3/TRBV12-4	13	CASTEGGVRGYTF	TGTGCCAGCACCGAGGGGGGGGTGCGCGGCTACACCTTC
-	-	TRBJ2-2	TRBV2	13	CASSPQRTGELFF	TGTGCCAGCAGTCCCCAACGAACCGGGGAGCTGTTTTTT
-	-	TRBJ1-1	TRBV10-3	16	CAISESTLGPGAEAFF	TGTGCCATCAGTGAGTCGACCCTGGGTCCCGGCGCTGAAGCTTTCTTT
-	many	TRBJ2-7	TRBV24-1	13	CATSDGGGYEQYF	TGTGCCACCAGTGACGGGGGCGGATACGAGCAGTACTTC
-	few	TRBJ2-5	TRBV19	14	CASKTRGVEETQYF	TGTGCCAGTAAAACCAGGGGAGTGGAAGAGACCCAGTACTTC
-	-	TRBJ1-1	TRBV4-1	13	CASSQVGLTEAFF	TGCGCCAGCAGCCAAGTTGGTCTCACTGAAGCTTTCTTT
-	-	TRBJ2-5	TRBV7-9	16	CASSPREGGKQETQYF	TGTGCCAGCAGCCCAAGAGAGGGGGGCAAGCAAGAGACCCAGTACTTC
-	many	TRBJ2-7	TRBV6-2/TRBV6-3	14	CASSLREVQSEQYF	TGTGCCAGCAGTCTCCGAGAGGTCCAGAGCGAGCAGTACTTC
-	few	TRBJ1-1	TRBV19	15	CASSPETPLGTEAFF	TGTGCCAGTAGTCCAGAGACACCTCTGGGCACTGAAGCTTTCTTT
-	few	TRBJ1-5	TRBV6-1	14	CASRLQVGRLPQHF	TGTGCCAGCAGGCTACAGGTGGGTAGGCTGCCCCAGCATTTT
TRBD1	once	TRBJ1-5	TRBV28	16	CASSLWGTASDQPQHF	TGTGCCAGCAGTTTATGGGGGACAGCCAGCGATCAGCCCCAGCATTTT
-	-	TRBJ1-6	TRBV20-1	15	CSAREWSANNSPLHF	TGCAGTGCTAGAGAGTGGTCAGCAAATAATTCACCCCTCCACTTT
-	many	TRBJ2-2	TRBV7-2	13	CASSLGRAGELFF	TGTGCCAGCAGCCTGGGTCGTGCCGGGGAGCTGTTTTTT